This entry describes one T cell receptor beta chain. Its cognate antigen has yet to be identified. No much larger clonotype is one base removed from it; base qualities were not supplied. The patients who supplied the archived tumor blocks had received no neoadjuvant therapy before resection. In the preserved-tissue arm of the study, about 28 surgical resection samples from about two dozen previously untreated pancreatic ductal adenocarcinoma patients were used. For the resection arm, ten 5-micron curls of FFPE tumor adjacent to the multiplex immunohistochemistry slide were used for DNA extraction. The sample comes from a study of CXCR4 blockade with PD-1 therapy in pancreatic cancer (dated by TCRdb to between 2018 and 2021). For context, the study as a whole: Multiplex immunohistochemistry and TCRbeta immunosequencing of resected pancreatic ductal adenocarcinoma were combined in the study with ex vivo slice culture in which PD-1 and CXCR4 blockade were tested. To look at intratumoral heterogeneity, the researchers TCR-sequenced two geographically distinct regions from each of over five tumors. The study at large found these results: Only TCRbeta chains were sequenced, so true antigen-specificity overlap of convergent dominant clones remained unconfirmed pending paired alpha-beta single-cell sequencing. The frequency of each amino acid clone correlated strongly with the number of distinct nucleotide rearrangements encoding that clone, suggesting convergent selection driven by common tumor antigens. Clonal expansion was observed in tumors, with a mean productive clonality of roughly 0.15 compared with roughly 0.051 in healthy blood, but no correlation between clonality and survival was found.

TCRbeta CDR3 regions were immunosequenced from extracted DNA using the immunoSEQ Assay at Adaptive Biotechnologies. Per the source publication's procedure: To quantify the absolute abundance of each unique TCRbeta CDR3, sequences were collapsed and filtered. Clonality was calculated as 1 minus Pielou's evenness, with only productive in-frame rearrangements included in the computation. Regional overlap was measured by following the top 100 nucleotide rearrangements across paired samples, and the Morisita index was used to compare paired samples with unrelated samples. The immunoSEQ Rearrangement Details tool was used to assess whether nucleotide rearrangements converged onto identical amino acid sequences. TCRdb holds this immuneACCESS table with in-frame rearrangements only. Some clones are missing; in checked studies, unresolved V genes explain under half, and the rest has no known cause. That table furnishes V, J and clone size, whereas the DNA furnished D and trimming. The sample profile shows thousands of clones; roughly 53% of them were found once. The ten largest make up about 6.6% of the sample.

Relative to germline, V is 4 bases shorter and J is 3 bases shorter, with 12 bases between their ends. The CDR3 covers 14 residues, taking in both the cysteine and the phenylalanine. The only DNA kept is the CDR3, 42 bases in frame from the first base. In the germline V gene, CDR1 corresponds to MDHEN and CDR2 to SYDVKM. The chain links TRBV28 with TRBJ2-5; the D gene is perhaps TRBD2, on 5 matching bases. This clonotype was obtained from a human donor with pancreatic ductal adenocarcinoma. Sequencing was done on a sample of tumor tissue. For the CDR3, the sequence is CASSSPWEKETQYF. The DNA sequence is given as TGTGCCAGCAGTTCCCCGTGGGAGAAAGAGACCCAGTACTTC.